The 32 T cell receptor beta chains given below trace back to one sample, sequenced in a study of T cells in women clearing cervical HPV infection. Only in-frame clones appear in the TCRdb table, and some are missing; sequencing was by immunoSEQ multiplex PCR. This sample carries approximately 39,000 clones, with less than 2% going to the ten biggest clones. Sequenced: blood buffy coat. The receptors shown here come from a woman between 18 and 70 years old with a cervical HPV16 infection that either progressed to CIN3+ or cleared (not recorded which).

On this clone: The read gets to within 3 residues of the CDR3 end, and the germline J gene fills in the rest. J is TRBJ1-4 and V is TRBV18, with D maybe TRBD1 (6 bases). Germline V gives CDR1 KGHSH, CDR2 LQKENI. CDR3 length: 14 residues. The CDR3 loop is CASSPNRDNSPLFF. The CDR3 bases that were read are TGTGCCAGCTCACCGAACAGGGATAATTCACCA.

About this clone: The read halts 3 residues ahead of the CDR3 end, with the missing end drawn from the germline J gene. V is TRBV7-8 and J is TRBJ1-5; D ambiguous. The V and J ends lost 0 bases and 0 bases respectively, with 12 bases between them. Germline CDR1 SGHVS, CDR2 FQNEAQ. The CDR3 spans 17 residues. The CDR3 sequence is CASSLAARQYSNQPQHF. The part of the CDR3 DNA that was read is TGTGCCAGCAGCTTAGCGGCCAGGCAGTATAGCAATCAGCCC.

Points on this clone: The read comes to an end 3 residues before the CDR3 does, leaving the germline J gene to fill in the end. J is TRBJ1-2 and V is TRBV29-1; TRBD1 aligns across 9 bases. Germline-derived CDR1 and CDR2 are SQVTM and ANQGSEA. The CDR3 loop spans 13 amino acids. V lost 3 bases, J lost 7 bases, and 6 bases stayed unmatched. The part of the CDR3 DNA that was read is TGCAGCGTTGATTCGGGACAGGGTTTTGGC. It translates to CSVDSGQGFG. The full CDR3 sequence reads CSVDSGQGFGYTF.

Concerning this clone: The read terminates 3 residues ahead of where the CDR3 ends, so the germline J gene completes it. J is TRBJ1-1 and V is TRBV9; 8 bases match TRBD1. J gave up 2 bases and V 3 bases, and 9 bases lay outside the gene matches. The CDR3 consists of 16 residues. Per germline, CDR1 SGDLS and CDR2 YYNGEE. The DNA read from the CDR3 is TGTGCCAGCAGCGCACAGACAGGGGACCTTAACACTGAA. Encoded protein: CASSAQTGDLNTE. The CDR3 in full is CASSAQTGDLNTEAFF.

Regarding this clone: The read halts 3 residues ahead of the CDR3 end, with the missing end drawn from the germline J gene. This rearrangement joins TRBV7-2 to TRBJ1-5; no reliable D call. Germline lookup yields CDR1 SGHTA and CDR2 FQGNSA. Trimming removed 5 bases from V and 3 bases from J, with 8 bases in between. The CDR3 has 13 residues. CDR3 in amino acids: CASSRGLNQPQHF. The CDR3 bases that were read are TGTGCCAGCAGCCGGGGTCTCAATCAGCCC.

Worth noting for this clone: From the germline J gene comes the end of the CDR3, since the read stops 3 residues before it. The V call is TRBV2, the J call TRBJ1-1; TRBD1 matches at 8 bases. The CDR3 totals 17 residues. The V and J ends lost 7 bases and 0 bases, in that order; junction bases with no gene match: 13. In germline, CDR1 is SNHLY, CDR2 FYNNEI. Incomplete CDR3 DNA: TGTGCCAGCACTAGAAGACAGGGGTTAAACATGAACACTGAA. This gives the protein CASTRRQGLNMNTE. The entire CDR3 protein is CASTRRQGLNMNTEAFF.

Concerning this clone: The read gets to within 3 residues of the CDR3 end, and the germline J gene fills in the rest. This chain connects TRBV20-1 to TRBJ1-4; TRBD1 matches at 7 bases. This CDR3 spans 15 amino acids. Germline V gene data show CDR1 as DFQATT and CDR2 as SNEGSKA (reference sequence). CDR3 DNA (partial): TGCAGTGCTAGAGAGACCGGGACAGCCAATTCACCA. As protein: CSARETGTANSP. From start to end, the CDR3 is CSARETGTANSPLFF.

Regarding this clone: Germline is not matched at one junction end, which may reflect a read error. The DNA read from the CDR3 is TGTGCCAGCCCACCCCCCGGGACTAGCACAGATACC. It translates to CASPPPGTSTDT. The full CDR3 sequence reads CASPPPGTSTDTYTF. This chain joins TRBV18 and TRBJ1-2, with D possibly matching TRBD1 (5 bases). With the read ending 3 residues before the CDR3 end, the germline J gene is used to fill in that end. Germline lookup yields CDR1 KGHSH and CDR2 LQKENI. The CDR3 has 15 residues.

With regard to this clone: Sequencing ends 3 residues short of the CDR3 end; the germline J gene provides the rest. The chain carries TRBV5-4 and TRBJ1-6; D might be TRBD1 (5 bases). V shed 4 bases and J shed 8 bases, with 13 bases lying between them. Per germline, CDR1 SGHNT and CDR2 YYREEE (reference sequence). The CDR3 has 14 residues. Partial CDR3 DNA: TGTGCCAGCAGCGCAGACAGTATCTATTCACCC. Its translation: CASSADSIYSP. From start to end, the CDR3 is CASSADSIYSPLHF.

As to this clone: The CDR3 extends 3 residues past the end of the read, so its final part is completed from the germline J gene. This chain connects TRBV24-1 to TRBJ2-5; 8 bases align to TRBD1. Germline V gene lookup returns CDR1 KGHDR and CDR2 SFDVKD. The CDR3 is 15 residues long. The J segment lost 1 base and the V segment lost 1 base, leaving 1 base of the junction unmatched. The CDR3 loop reads CATSDFGQGQETQYF. The covered CDR3 bases are TGTGCCACCAGTGATTTCGGACAGGGCCAAGAGACC.

On this clone: Read data end 3 residues before the CDR3 end; the end is taken from the germline J gene. The chain employs TRBV11-2 and TRBJ2-3; D is undetermined. This CDR3 has 13 amino acids. The germline CDR1 and CDR2 sequences are SGHAT and FQNNGV. V gave up 2 bases and J gave up 0 bases, with 3 bases separating them. The part of the CDR3 DNA that was read is TGTGCCAGCAGCTTACCTAGCACAGATACG. This gives the protein CASSLPSTDT. The entire CDR3 sequence reads CASSLPSTDTQYF.

Comments on this clone: Sequencing ends 3 residues short of the CDR3 end; the germline J gene provides the rest. This chain uses TRBV29-1 with TRBJ1-2; D is possibly TRBD1 (5 bases). This CDR3 is 13 amino acids long. Germline V gives CDR1 SQVTM, CDR2 ANQGSEA. CDR3 DNA, as far as it was read: TGCAGCGTTGCGGGGGTTTACTACAATGAG. Encoded protein: CSVAGVYYNE. The CDR3 reads in full as CSVAGVYYNEYTF.

Remarks on this clone: Read sequence stops 3 residues before the CDR3 end, and the germline J gene provides the missing end. The J gene is TRBJ2-1, the V gene TRBV11-3; a weak D match, TRBD2 (5 bases). CDR1 SGHNT and CDR2 YENEEA come from the germline V gene. The CDR3 extends over 13 amino acids. Between the trimmed V and J ends, which lost 5 bases and 8 bases, there was a span of 13 bases. CDR3 DNA, as far as it was read: TGTGCCAGCAGCCCGACCTCCGGGGATGAG. It specifies CASSPTSGDE. The whole CDR3 sequence is CASSPTSGDEQFF.

A remark on this clone: The CDR3 extends 3 residues past the end of the read, so its final part is completed from the germline J gene. This chain uses TRBV7-2 with TRBJ2-5; possibly TRBD1 for D (6 bases). There are 12 residues in the CDR3. The germline V gene encodes CDR1 SGHTA and CDR2 FQGNSA. V lost 5 bases and J lost 5, with 9 bases in between. CDR3 DNA (partial): TGTGCCAGCAGCCAAAGGGGGGAGACC. Its translation is CASSQRGET. The CDR3 in its entirety is CASSQRGETQYF. The full variable domain, rest sourced from reference TRBV7-2 and TRBJ2-5, is GAGVSQSPSNKVTEKGKDVELRCDPISGHTALYWYRQSLGQGLEFLIYFQGNSAPDKSGLPSDRFSAERTGGSVSTLTIQRTQQEDSAVYLCASSQRGETQYFGPGTRLLVL.

Of note for this clone: The CDR3 end lies 3 residues beyond the end of the read and is filled in from the germline J gene. J is TRBJ2-7 and V is TRBV7-9, with D possibly TRBD1 on 5 matching bases. The germline CDR1 and CDR2 sequences are SEHNR and FQNEAQ (reference sequence). This CDR3 is built from 14 residues. The V gene lost 2 bases and the J gene lost 2 bases, with 10 bases spanning the gap. CDR3 bases read: TGTGCCAGCAGCTTACCAGGGCCGACCTACGAG. Its protein product is CASSLPGPTYE. In full, the CDR3 reads CASSLPGPTYEQYF.

Turning to this clone: The sequence runs out 3 residues before the end of the CDR3; the remainder is reconstructed from the germline J gene. The V call is TRBV7-2, the J call TRBJ1-5; D is perhaps TRBD1 (5 bases). Trimming took 0 bases from V and 4 from J, leaving 10 bases between them. Germline V lookup: CDR1 SGHTA, CDR2 FQGNSA. The CDR3 totals 15 residues. CDR3 sequence reads: CASSLAWTPNQPQHF. CDR3 bases read: TGTGCCAGCAGCTTAGCGTGGACACCAAATCAGCCC.

Remarks on this clone: The read finishes 3 residues shy of the CDR3 end, and the germline J gene is used to complete it. The chain combines TRBV11-2 with TRBJ1-1; no firm D call. CDR1 SGHAT and CDR2 FQNNGV come from the germline V gene. V dropped 0 bases and J dropped 0 bases, with 8 bases sitting between them. This CDR3 comprises 15 residues. The part of the CDR3 DNA that was read is TGTGCCAGCAGCTTAGACAGTTCCATGAACACTGAA. Its protein is CASSLDSSMNTE. The entire CDR3 protein reads CASSLDSSMNTEAFF.

As concerns this clone: Read coverage stops 3 residues before the CDR3 terminus; the germline J gene supplies the remainder. The chain employs TRBV20-1 and TRBJ1-1; possibly TRBD1 for D (6 bases). Trimming took off 2 bases at V and 7 bases at J, with 23 bases between the two ends. The CDR3 extends over 16 amino acids. CDR1 is DFQATT, CDR2 SNEGSKA, per germline (reference sequence). The CDR3 loop is CSARQVPGQGSGEAFF. The CDR3 DNA, read in part, is TGCAGTGCTAGACAAGTTCCGGGACAAGGTTCCGGTGAA.

As concerns this clone: The read finishes 3 residues shy of the CDR3 end, and the germline J gene is used to complete it. The rearrangement links TRBV5-1 to TRBJ1-2, with D possibly TRBD1 on 5 matching bases. The CDR3 loop spans 15 amino acids. V was cut by 0 bases and J by 7 bases, with 16 bases left in between. Germline values: CDR1 SGHRS, CDR2 YFSETQ. CDR3 residues: CASSLALWEQGGYTF. CDR3 bases read: TGCGCCAGCAGCTTGGCACTATGGGAGCAGGGTGGC.

Of note for this clone: From the germline J gene comes the end of the CDR3, since the read stops 3 residues before it. V gene TRBV7-7 combines with J gene TRBJ2-5; TRBD1 agrees at 8 bases. Losses at the gene ends were 5 bases for V and 5 bases for J; bases not matched to a gene: 4. This CDR3 is built from 13 residues. CDR1 SSHAT and CDR2 FNYEAQ come from the germline V gene (reference sequence). The sequenced part of the CDR3 DNA is TGTGCCAGCAGCCGGACAGGGCGTGAGACC. It codes for CASSRTGRET. The full CDR3 protein reads CASSRTGRETQYF. Combining the CDR3 with reference TRBV7-7 and TRBJ2-5 gives the whole variable domain GAGVSQSPRYKVTKRGQDVTLRCDPISSHATLYWYQQALGQGPEFLTYFNYEAQPDKSGLPSDRFSAERPEGSISTLTIQRTEQRDSAMYRCASSRTGRETQYFGPGTRLLVL.

Note on this clone: The read is 3 residues too short to cover the CDR3 end, so that end is filled in from the germline J gene. The chain is built from TRBV12-3 or TRBV12-4 and TRBJ2-3; TRBD1 is a possible D gene (6 bases). The V end was cut by 6 bases, the J end by 0 bases, with 13 bases between. The CDR3 length is 15 residues. The CDR3: CASRIQGSSTDTQYF. The sequenced CDR3 bases are TGTGCCAGCAGAATACAGGGCTCTAGCACAGATACG.

A note on this clone: The read is 3 residues too short to cover the CDR3 end, so that end is filled in from the germline J gene. The genes are TRBV20-1 and TRBJ2-1; 8 bases match TRBD1. Germline assignment: CDR1 DFQATT and CDR2 SNEGSKA (reference sequence). The CDR3 is 14 residues long. Trimming took 4 bases from V and 6 from J; bases not matched to a gene: 8. The CDR3 is CSAIRTGSFNEQFF. CDR3 DNA, as far as it was read: TGCAGTGCTATTAGGACAGGGAGTTTCAATGAG.

Of note for this clone: The read finishes 3 residues shy of the CDR3 end, and the germline J gene is used to complete it. V usage is TRBV20-1 and J usage is TRBJ2-1; possibly TRBD1 for D (5 bases). V lost 4 bases and J 4 bases, leaving 8 bases between the germline ends. Germline CDR1 is DFQATT and CDR2 is SNEGSKA (reference sequence). The CDR3 extends over 12 amino acids. The covered CDR3 bases are TGCAGTGCTACCGACAGTTACAATGAG. Its translation: CSATDSYNE. The complete CDR3 reads CSATDSYNEQFF.

Comment on this clone: The sequence runs out 3 residues before the end of the CDR3; the remainder is reconstructed from the germline J gene. The chain uses TRBV19 and TRBJ1-2; TRBD1 aligns across 10 bases. Germline assignment: CDR1 LNHDA and CDR2 SQIVND (reference sequence). This CDR3 has 14 residues. The trim removed 4 bases at V and 4 bases at J, leaving 3 bases unmatched. The sequenced CDR3 bases are TGTGCCAGTAGTAGGGACAGGGGAGGCTATGGC. Translation: CASSRDRGGYG. The whole CDR3 protein reads CASSRDRGGYGYTF. Drawing the rest from reference TRBV19 and TRBJ1-2, the complete variable domain is DGGITQSPKYLFRKEGQNVTLSCEQNLNHDAMYWYRQDPGQGLRLIYYSQIVNDFQKGDIAEGYSVSREKKESFPLTVTSAQKNPTAFYLCASSRDRGGYGYTFGSGTRLTVV.

To note about this clone: The read ends 3 residues before the CDR3 terminus; that terminus is restored from the germline J gene. V and J are TRBV19 and TRBJ1-1; 11 bases line up with TRBD1. The CDR3 spans 15 residues. With 11 bases clipped from V and 4 bases from J, the junction kept 12 bases outside the gene matches. Germline lookup yields CDR1 LNHDA and CDR2 SQIVND (reference sequence). The CDR3 DNA, read in part, is TGTGCCTCTTTCCACCCCGGGACAGGGGGCACTGAA. Protein product: CASFHPGTGGTE. The whole CDR3 reads CASFHPGTGGTEAFF. The full variable domain, its missing parts supplied by reference TRBV19 and TRBJ1-1, is DGGITQSPKYLFRKEGQNVTLSCEQNLNHDAMYWYRQDPGQGLRLIYYSQIVNDFQKGDIAEGYSVSREKKESFPLTVTSAQKNPTAFYLCASFHPGTGGTEAFFGQGTRLTVV.

Concerning this clone itself: Coverage ceases 3 residues before the CDR3 finishes, and the germline J gene fills in the end. The V and J genes are TRBV28 and TRBJ2-5; the D is unclear. This CDR3 contains 13 residues. V gave up 5 bases and J gave up 3 bases, with 10 bases separating them. Germline CDR1 MDHEN, CDR2 SYDVKM. CDR3 bases read: TGTGCCAGCAGTCGGTACTTGAAAGAGACC. Protein sequence: CASSRYLKET. The full CDR3 reads CASSRYLKETQYF.

Regarding this clone: The CDR3 extends 3 residues past the end of the read, so its final part is completed from the germline J gene. The V and J genes are TRBV20-1 and TRBJ1-2, with 12 nucleotides matching TRBD1. Looked up from germline, CDR1 is DFQATT and CDR2 is SNEGSKA (reference sequence). This CDR3 contains 16 residues. The CDR3 reads CSARGGQGAPLGGYTF. Partial CDR3 DNA: TGCAGTGCTAGAGGGGGACAGGGGGCGCCGTTAGGCGGC.

CDR3 amino acids: CAWSGTVNTEAFF. The sequenced part of the CDR3 DNA is TGTGCCTGGAGTGGGACAGTGAACACTGAA. The rearrangement joins TRBV30 to TRBJ1-1; D might be TRBD1 (6 bases). The missing CDR3 end, 3 residues past where the read stops, is filled in from the germline J gene. The CDR3 is made up of 13 amino acids. V gave up 1 base and J gave up 0 bases, with 6 bases separating them. The germline CDR1 and CDR2 sequences are GTSNPN and SVGIG (reference sequence).

With respect to this clone: Coverage ceases 3 residues before the CDR3 finishes, and the germline J gene fills in the end. The genes are TRBV2 and TRBJ1-5, with a possible D match to TRBD1 (5 bases). The length of the CDR3 is 17 residues. Trimming left V 0 bases short and J 1 base short, with 13 bases between. CDR1 and CDR2 from the germline V gene are SNHLY and FYNNEI. CDR3 bases read: TGTGCCAGCAGTGAAGCGCCTCAGGGAGGGAGCAATCAGCCC. Translation: CASSEAPQGGSNQP. The entire CDR3 is CASSEAPQGGSNQPQHF.

Concerning this clone: The missing CDR3 end, 3 residues past where the read stops, is filled in from the germline J gene. J is TRBJ1-1 and V is TRBV5-6; tentatively, D is TRBD1 (5 bases). Trimming took 1 base from V and 4 from J, leaving 8 bases between them. The CDR3 runs 13 residues. CDR1 is SGHDT and CDR2 is YYEEEE in the germline V gene. The sequenced CDR3 bases are TGTGCCAGCAGCTTGATGCAGGGCACTGAA. It translates to CASSLMQGTE. From start to end, the CDR3 is CASSLMQGTEAFF.

Turning to this clone: The read comes to an end 3 residues before the CDR3 does, leaving the germline J gene to fill in the end. The chain carries TRBV18 and TRBJ1-2, with TRBD1 identical over 8 bases. The CDR3 loop spans 14 amino acids. Germline loops: CDR1 KGHSH, CDR2 LQKENI. This chain's CDR3 is CASSIGTGIYDYTF. The CDR3 bases that were read are TGTGCCAGCTCGATCGGGACAGGAATCTACGAC.

A word on this clone: The observed sequence ends 3 residues before the CDR3 terminus, with the missing tail filled in from the germline J gene. The rearrangement uses TRBV19 and TRBJ2-3; TRBD1 aligns across 7 bases. The CDR3 sequence is 18 residues long. Per the germline V gene, CDR1 is LNHDA and CDR2 is SQIVND (reference sequence). The CDR3 bases that were read are TGTGCCAGTAGTCCTGAAGGGGGCAATATGCTACGCGTACAGCCG. The encoded protein is CASSPEGGNMLRVQP. The complete CDR3 reads CASSPEGGNMLRVQPQYF.